Each of the 24 T cell receptor beta chains below was sequenced from the same sample in a study of CD8 T cells in ankylosing spondylitis. In TCRdb, the 5' RACE reads were re-called with MiXCR into one record per CDR3 protein. The sample lists about 300,000 distinct CDR3 sequences; under 14% were seen once. Material for sequencing was blood, either unsorted or a sorted T cell fraction (not recorded which). These receptors originate from a female donor with ankylosing spondylitis or in good health (not recorded which).

Only a few counts were recorded for this clonotype. The V call is TRBV7-2, the J call TRBJ1-2, with 7 nucleotides matching TRBD1. Germline V gives CDR1 SGHTA, CDR2 FQGNSA. Trimming cost V 3 bases and J 7 bases; bases outside gene matches: 5. There are 13 residues in the CDR3. CDR3 sequence reads: CASSFRGRAGYTF. The CDR3, as DNA: TGTGCCAGCAGCTTTAGGGGGCGGGCTGGCTACACCTTC.

The sample holds many counts of this clonotype. The chain carries TRBV24-1 and TRBJ2-1, with TRBD2 identical over 8 bases. CDR1 and CDR2 (germline): KGHDR, SFDVKD. The CDR3 length is 18 residues. Unmatched junction bases numbered 6, after V lost 0 bases and J lost 0 bases. The CDR3 DNA sequence: TGTGCCACCAGTGATTTGCCATGGAGCGGGAGCTCCTACAATGAGCAGTTCTTC. It specifies CATSDLPWSGSSYNEQFF.

V usage is TRBV5-6 and J usage is TRBJ2-5; D unresolved. The CDR3 covers 14 residues. With 4 bases removed from V and 1 base from J, the gap between germline ends came to 11 bases. Germline CDR1 and CDR2: SGHDT and YYEEEE. This CDR3 is CASSRHRLQETQYF. For the CDR3, the DNA is TGTGCCAGCAGCCGACACAGACTCCAAGAGACCCAGTACTTC.

This clonotype came up many times. The chain links TRBV28 to TRBJ2-2; 13 positions match TRBD2. Germline trimming cut 4 bases from V and 5 bases from J; bases unmatched to any gene: 7. The CDR3 runs to 17 residues. Germline-derived CDR1 and CDR2 are MDHEN and SYDVKM. This CDR3 reads CASSSPGLAGATGELFF. The CDR3, as DNA: TGTGCCAGCAGTTCCCCTGGACTAGCGGGAGCTACCGGGGAGCTGTTTTTT.

This clonotype was seen at least ten times. V gene TRBV5-1 combines with J gene TRBJ2-1; the match to TRBD1 covers 7 bases. Germline V CDR1 and CDR2: SGHRS, YFSETQ. The ends lost 4 bases at V and 4 bases at J; junction bases unmatched: 8. The CDR3 is 15 residues long. The CDR3 spells CASSLGDRFYNEQFF. The CDR3 coding sequence is TGCGCCAGCAGCCTGGGGGACAGATTTTACAATGAGCAGTTCTTC.

To note about this clonotype: One junction end disagrees with the germline gene, perhaps due to a read error. J is TRBJ1-1 and V is TRBV30, with D possibly matching TRBD1 (5 bases). This CDR3 is built from 12 residues. Germline V gives CDR1 GTSNPN, CDR2 SVGIG (reference sequence). CDR3 bases: TGTGCCTTGAGTGGGGGTGGGACTGAAGCTTTCTTT. Its protein product is CALSGGGTEAFF.

The table lists this clonotype with a few counts. The chain couples TRBV4-1 to TRBJ2-6, with D possibly TRBD2 on 6 matching bases. V gave up 6 bases and J gave up 0 bases, with 15 bases separating them. Germline lookup yields CDR1 MGHRA and CDR2 YSYEKL. The CDR3 is 17 amino acids. This chain's CDR3 is CASSKVGLNSGANVLTF. CDR3 in DNA: TGCGCCAGCAGTAAAGTGGGACTTAACTCTGGGGCCAACGTCCTGACTTTC.

In this sample, this clonotype turned up many times. The chain couples TRBV12-3 or TRBV12-4 to TRBJ1-1; a weak D match, TRBD1 (6 bases). CDR3 length equals 13 residues. The V gene lost 7 bases and the J gene lost 4 bases, with 13 bases spanning the gap. As DNA, the CDR3 is TGTGCCAGCATTCCCGACAGGAGCACTGAAGCTTTCTTT. Encoded protein: CASIPDRSTEAFF.

This clonotype was counted a few times. The CDR3 reads CASSLVTGPGASEQYF. The CDR3 nucleotides read TGTGCCAGCAGCTTAGTTACAGGGCCTGGGGCTTCCGAGCAGTACTTC. The chain uses TRBV7-6 and TRBJ2-7; D perhaps matches TRBD1 (6 bases). Germline lookup yields CDR1 SGHVS and CDR2 FNYEAQ. CDR3 length: 16 residues. Deletions cut 1 base from V and 6 bases from J, with 19 bases between. Full variable domain (missing parts from reference TRBV7-6 and TRBJ2-7): GAGVSQSPRYKVTKRGQDVALRCDPISGHVSLYWYRQALGQGPEFLTYFNYEAQQDKSGLPNDRFSAERPEGSISTLTIQRTEQRDSAMYRCASSLVTGPGASEQYFGPGTRLTVT.

This clonotype showed up many times. This chain joins TRBV20-1 and TRBJ2-1, with TRBD2 as a possible D gene (6 bases). Trimming cost V 0 bases and J 4 bases, with 19 bases left between them. The V gene's germline CDR1 is DFQATT and CDR2 SNEGSKA (reference sequence). CDR3 length: 17 amino acids. CDR3 protein: CSARDQSGEVAYNEQFF. In DNA, the CDR3 is TGCAGTGCTAGAGATCAATCGGGAGAGGTCGCATACAATGAGCAGTTCTTC.

In its sample, this clonotype was seen many times. This sequence joins TRBV7-9 and TRBJ1-1; maybe TRBD1 (6 bases). CDR3 size: 15 residues. Germline loops: CDR1 SEHNR, CDR2 FQNEAQ (reference sequence). V shed 3 bases and J shed 4 bases, with 15 bases lying between them. The CDR3 protein is CASSLHGGATTEAFF. DNA of the CDR3: TGTGCCAGCAGCTTGCATGGGGGGGCGACCACTGAAGCTTTCTTT.

This clonotype has ten or more counts. The chain links TRBV12-3 or TRBV12-4 to TRBJ1-4; the D gene is possibly TRBD1 (6 bases). V was pared by 8 bases and J by 0 bases, with 10 bases between. The CDR3 consists of 14 residues. As DNA, the CDR3 is TGTGCCAGCGGACAGACCGCAACTAATGAAAAACTGTTTTTT. It encodes CASGQTATNEKLFF.

At least ten counts were recorded for this clonotype. The CDR3 region is CAIHDRARPDQPQHF. CDR3 nucleotides: TGTGCCATCCATGACAGGGCTCGTCCGGATCAGCCCCAGCATTTT. The chain joins TRBV28 to TRBJ1-5; 7 bases are a match to TRBD1. From germline, CDR1 is MDHEN and CDR2 SYDVKM. This CDR3 is built from 15 residues. V dropped 10 bases and J dropped 5; count of bases not matched to a gene: 14. Variable domain in full (rest from reference TRBV28 and TRBJ1-5): DVKVTQSSRYLVKRTGEKVFLECVQDMDHENMFWYRQDPGLGLRLIYFSYDVKMKEKGDIPEGYSVSREKKERFSLILESASTNQTSMYLCAIHDRARPDQPQHFGDGTRLSIL.

This clonotype was recorded only once. J is TRBJ1-2 and V is TRBV7-8; D remains ambiguous. Germline V gene lookup returns CDR1 SGHVS and CDR2 FQNEAQ. The V and J ends lost 1 base and 2 bases respectively, with 11 bases between them. This CDR3 is built from 15 residues. CDR3 sequence: CASSLGETVNYGYTF. The CDR3 DNA is TGTGCCAGCAGCTTAGGGGAGACGGTCAACTATGGCTACACCTTC.

This clonotype was seen a few times. The genes are TRBV3-1 and TRBJ1-6, with D unclear. Germline assignment: CDR1 LGHDT and CDR2 YNNKEL (reference sequence). The V and J ends lost 1 base and 7 bases respectively, with 2 bases between them. CDR3 length: 12 amino acids. The CDR3, as DNA: TGTGCCAGCAGCCAAGGGAATTCACCCCTCCACTTT. Amino acids: CASSQGNSPLHF.

With respect to this clonotype: Sequence at one end of the junction differs from germline and may be a read error. This chain links TRBV11-2 with TRBJ2-7; 7 nucleotides align to TRBD2. From germline, CDR1 is SGHAT and CDR2 FQNNGV. This CDR3 has 13 amino acids. CDR3 sequence: CASSLGGRNEQSF. The CDR3 DNA is TGTGCCAGCAGCTTGGGCGGGAGAAACGAGCAGTCCTTC. The whole variable domain, remainder taken from reference TRBV11-2 and TRBJ2-7, is EAGVAQSPRYKIIEKRQSVAFWCNPISGHATLYWYQQILGQGPKLLIQFQNNGVVDDSQLPKDRFSAERLKGVDSTLKIQPAKLEDSAVYLCASSLGGRNEQSFGPGTRLTVT.

This clonotype was counted at least ten times. The chain couples TRBV20-1 to TRBJ1-4; a possible D gene is TRBD1 (5 bases). V dropped 6 bases and J dropped 8 bases, with 16 bases sitting between them. The CDR3 is 13 residues long. CDR1 DFQATT and CDR2 SNEGSKA come from the germline V gene (reference sequence). In DNA, the CDR3 is TGCAGTGCCACCAGGGTAGTAAAGGAAAAACTGTTTTTT. Encoded protein: CSATRVVKEKLFF.

This clonotype was counted at least ten times. The chain combines TRBV12-3 or TRBV12-4 with TRBJ1-5; weak D call: TRBD1 (6 bases). Between the trimmed V and J ends, which lost 5 bases and 6 bases, there was a span of 14 bases. CDR3 length equals 14 residues. The CDR3 loop reads CASSPYRDRQPQHF. Written as DNA, the CDR3 is TGTGCCAGCAGTCCCTACAGGGATCGTCAGCCCCAGCATTTT.

This clonotype was seen repeatedly, ten times or more. The V gene is TRBV5-6, the J gene TRBJ2-2, with a possible D match to TRBD1 (5 bases). V lost 1 base, J lost 11 bases, and 9 bases lay in between. Germline V gene lookup returns CDR1 SGHDT and CDR2 YYEEEE. This CDR3 spans 12 amino acids. CDR3 amino acids: CASSLRGRELFF. The CDR3 DNA reads as TGTGCCAGCAGCTTGAGGGGTCGTGAGCTGTTTTTT.

This clonotype was found many times. The J gene is TRBJ1-2, the V gene TRBV20-1, with D possibly TRBD1 on 5 matching bases. This CDR3 comprises 13 residues. Per germline, CDR1 DFQATT and CDR2 SNEGSKA (reference sequence). Trimming took off 0 bases at V and 8 bases at J, with 13 bases between the two ends. CDR3 in amino acids: CSARDGQGGGYTF. Here the CDR3 DNA reads TGCAGTGCTAGAGATGGGCAGGGCGGGGGCTACACCTTC.

This clonotype was detected ten times or more. CDR3 amino acids: CASSRGPANYGYTF. The DNA of the CDR3 is TGTGCCAGCAGTAGGGGCCCCGCTAACTATGGCTACACCTTC. The chain couples TRBV28 to TRBJ1-2; perhaps TRBD1 as D (5 bases). Germline CDR1 reads MDHEN; CDR2 reads SYDVKM. V lost 5 bases, J lost 0 bases, and 10 bases lay in between. This CDR3 has 14 amino acids.

A word on this clonotype: A junction boundary mismatches the germline segment, possibly from a read error. The V and J genes are TRBV10-1 and TRBJ2-7; 8 nucleotides line up with TRBD1. CDR3 length: 15 residues. Germline V gives CDR1 WNHNN, CDR2 SYGVQD (reference sequence). The CDR3 region is CATSRWTTGVYEQYF. CDR3 bases: TGCGCCACCAGTAGATGGACGACAGGGGTATACGAGCAGTACTTC.

Ten or more counts support this clonotype. The chain recombines TRBV7-2 with TRBJ2-3, with 8 bases that match TRBD2. The CDR3 sequence is 16 residues long. Germline V gene sequence: CDR1 SGHTA, CDR2 FQGNSA. The junction had 11 bases not matched to a gene; V was cut back by 5 bases and J by 4 bases. CDR3: CASSRSAGVGADTQYF. The CDR3 DNA reads as TGTGCCAGCAGCCGCTCAGCGGGGGTAGGGGCAGATACGCAGTATTTT.

This clonotype was found many times. The rearrangement uses TRBV20-1 and TRBJ2-1; perhaps D is TRBD1 or TRBD2 (6 bases each). The CDR3 consists of 15 residues. The germline V gene has CDR1 DFQATT and CDR2 SNEGSKA (reference sequence). CDR3 protein: CSRQGGPLTYNEQFF. In DNA form, the CDR3 reads TGCAGCCGTCAAGGGGGGCCGTTGACCTACAATGAGCAGTTCTTC.